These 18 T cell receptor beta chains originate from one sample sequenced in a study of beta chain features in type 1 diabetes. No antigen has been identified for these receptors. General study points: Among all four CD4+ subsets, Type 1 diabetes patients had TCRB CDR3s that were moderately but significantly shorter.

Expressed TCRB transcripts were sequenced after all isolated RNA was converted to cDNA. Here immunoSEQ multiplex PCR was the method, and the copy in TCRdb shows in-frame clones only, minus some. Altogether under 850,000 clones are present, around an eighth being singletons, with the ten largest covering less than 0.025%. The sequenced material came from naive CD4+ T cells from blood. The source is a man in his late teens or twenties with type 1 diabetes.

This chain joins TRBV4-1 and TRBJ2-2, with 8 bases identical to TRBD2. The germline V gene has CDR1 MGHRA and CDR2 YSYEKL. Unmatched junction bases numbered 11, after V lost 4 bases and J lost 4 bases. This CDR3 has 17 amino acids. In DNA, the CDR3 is TGCGCCAGCAGCCTCCCCTCCCGCGGGGGGATCACCGGGGAGCTGTTTTTT. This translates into CASSLPSRGGITGELFF.

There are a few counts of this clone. The CDR3 nucleotides are TGTGCCAGCAGCGCCCTTGCTGAGCAGTTCTTC. This encodes CASSALAEQFF. This sequence joins TRBV7-8 and TRBJ2-1; D gene unclear. Germline V lookup: CDR1 SGHVS, CDR2 FQNEAQ. The CDR3 extends over 11 amino acids. Trimming took 5 bases from V and 9 from J, leaving 8 bases between them. Filled out from reference TRBV7-8 and TRBJ2-1, the complete variable domain reads GAGVSQSPRYKVAKRGQDVALRCDPISGHVSLFWYQQALGQGPEFLTYFQNEAQLDKSGLPSDRFFAERPEGSVSTLKIQRTQQEDSAVYLCASSALAEQFFGPGTRLTVL.

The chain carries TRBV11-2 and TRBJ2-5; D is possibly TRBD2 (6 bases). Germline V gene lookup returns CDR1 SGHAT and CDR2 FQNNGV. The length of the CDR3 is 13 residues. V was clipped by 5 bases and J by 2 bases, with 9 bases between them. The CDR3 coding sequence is TGTGCCAGCAGCATAGCGGCTCAAGAGACCCAGTACTTC. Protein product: CASSIAAQETQYF.

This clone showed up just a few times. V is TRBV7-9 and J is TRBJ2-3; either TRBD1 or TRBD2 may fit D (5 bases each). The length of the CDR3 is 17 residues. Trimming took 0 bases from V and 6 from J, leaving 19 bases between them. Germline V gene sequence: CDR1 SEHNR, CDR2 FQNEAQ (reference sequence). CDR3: CASSLALGTGLADTQYF. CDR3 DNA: TGTGCCAGCAGCTTAGCTTTGGGGACGGGTTTAGCGGATACGCAGTATTTT.

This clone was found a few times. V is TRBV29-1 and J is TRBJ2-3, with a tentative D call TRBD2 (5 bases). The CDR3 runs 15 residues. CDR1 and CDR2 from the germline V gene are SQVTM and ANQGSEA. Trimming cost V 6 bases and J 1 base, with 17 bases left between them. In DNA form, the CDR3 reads TGCAGCGTGAACGGGGATACGAAGGGCACAGATACGCAGTATTTT. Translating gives CSVNGDTKGTDTQYF.

The CDR3 DNA reads TGTGCCAGCAGCTGGGGCCCCGGGGGTTCCGGGGAGCTGTTTTTT. Its translation: CASSWGPGGSGELFF. This sequence joins TRBV5-4 and TRBJ2-2; the D gene is possibly TRBD2 (6 bases). Germline loops: CDR1 SGHNT, CDR2 YYREEE (reference sequence). Deletions cut 3 bases from V and 6 bases from J, with 15 bases between. The CDR3 is made up of 15 amino acids. Filled out from reference TRBV5-4 and TRBJ2-2, the complete variable domain reads ETGVTQSPTHLIKTRGQQVTLRCSSQSGHNTVSWYQQALGQGPQFIFQYYREEENGRGNFPPRFSGLQFPNYSSELNVNALELDDSALYLCASSWGPGGSGELFFGEGSRLTVL.

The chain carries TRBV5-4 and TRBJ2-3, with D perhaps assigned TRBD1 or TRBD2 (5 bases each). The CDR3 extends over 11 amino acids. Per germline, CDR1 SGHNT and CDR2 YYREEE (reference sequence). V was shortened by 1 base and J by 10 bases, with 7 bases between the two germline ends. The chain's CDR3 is CASSLQGAQYF. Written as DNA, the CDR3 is TGTGCCAGCAGCTTGCAGGGAGCGCAGTATTTT.

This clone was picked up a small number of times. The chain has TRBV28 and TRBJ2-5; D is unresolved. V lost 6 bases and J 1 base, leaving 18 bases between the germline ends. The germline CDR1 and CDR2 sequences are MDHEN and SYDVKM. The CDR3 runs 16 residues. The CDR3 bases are TGTGCCAGCAGCCCAAGTTGGGCAGCTGCCCAAGAGACCCAGTACTTC. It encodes CASSPSWAAAQETQYF.

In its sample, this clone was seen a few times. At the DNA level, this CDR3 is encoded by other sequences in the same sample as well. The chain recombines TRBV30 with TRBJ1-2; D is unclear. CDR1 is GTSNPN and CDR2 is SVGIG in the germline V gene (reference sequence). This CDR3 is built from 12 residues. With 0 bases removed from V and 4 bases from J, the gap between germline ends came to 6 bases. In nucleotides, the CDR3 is TGTGCCTGGAGTGTGGCCGTCTATGGCTACACCTTC. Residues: CAWSVAVYGYTF.

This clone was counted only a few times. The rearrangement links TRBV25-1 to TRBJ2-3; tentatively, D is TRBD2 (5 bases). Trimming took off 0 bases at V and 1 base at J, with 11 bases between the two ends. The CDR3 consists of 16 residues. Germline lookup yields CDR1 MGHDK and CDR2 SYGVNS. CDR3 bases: TGTGCCAGCAGTGAATATCGGGGATGGGGCACAGATACGCAGTATTTT. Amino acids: CASSEYRGWGTDTQYF.

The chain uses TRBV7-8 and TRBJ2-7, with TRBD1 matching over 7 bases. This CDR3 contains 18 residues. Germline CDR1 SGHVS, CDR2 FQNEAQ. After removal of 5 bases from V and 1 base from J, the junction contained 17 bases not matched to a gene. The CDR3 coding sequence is TGTGCCAGCAGCCCACGGACAGGCTGGGATGGGCCTTCCTACGAGCAGTACTTC. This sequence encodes CASSPRTGWDGPSYEQYF. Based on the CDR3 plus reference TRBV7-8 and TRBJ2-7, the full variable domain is GAGVSQSPRYKVAKRGQDVALRCDPISGHVSLFWYQQALGQGPEFLTYFQNEAQLDKSGLPSDRFFAERPEGSVSTLKIQRTQQEDSAVYLCASSPRTGWDGPSYEQYFGPGTRLTVT.

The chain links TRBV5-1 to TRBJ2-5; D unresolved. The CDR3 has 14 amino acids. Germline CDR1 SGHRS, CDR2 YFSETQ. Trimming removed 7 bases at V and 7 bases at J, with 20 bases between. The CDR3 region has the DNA TGCGCCAGCGATCCAGTGGACCAAACCGGGACCCAGTACTTC. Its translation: CASDPVDQTGTQYF.

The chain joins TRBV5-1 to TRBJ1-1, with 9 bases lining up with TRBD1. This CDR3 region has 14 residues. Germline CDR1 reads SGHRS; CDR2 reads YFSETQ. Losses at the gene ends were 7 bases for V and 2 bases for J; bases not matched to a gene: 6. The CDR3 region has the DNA TGCGCCAGCGGAAGGGACAGGGATAACACTGAAGCTTTCTTT. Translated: CASGRDRDNTEAFF. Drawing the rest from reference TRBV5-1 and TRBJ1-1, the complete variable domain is KAGVTQTPRYLIKTRGQQVTLSCSPISGHRSVSWYQQTPGQGLQFLFEYFSETQRNKGNFPGRFSGRQFSNSRSEMNVSTLELGDSALYLCASGRDRDNTEAFFGQGTRLTVV.

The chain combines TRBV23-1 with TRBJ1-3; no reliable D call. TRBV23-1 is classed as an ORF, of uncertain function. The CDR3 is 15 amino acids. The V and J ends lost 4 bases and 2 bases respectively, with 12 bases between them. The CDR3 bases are TGCGCCAGCAGTCGAGGGAGGAGCGCTGGAAACACCATATATTTT. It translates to CASSRGRSAGNTIYF.

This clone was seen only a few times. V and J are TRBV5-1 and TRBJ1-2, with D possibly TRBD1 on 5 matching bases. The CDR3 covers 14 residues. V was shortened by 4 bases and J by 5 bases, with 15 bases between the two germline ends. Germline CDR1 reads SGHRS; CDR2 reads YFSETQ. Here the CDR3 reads CASSPDSGVYGYTF. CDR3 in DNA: TGCGCCAGCAGCCCTGACAGTGGCGTGTATGGCTACACCTTC.

The CDR3 protein is CAWREQYF. The CDR3 DNA reads as TGTGCCTGGAGGGAGCAGTACTTC. V gene TRBV30 combines with J gene TRBJ2-7; D unresolved. V was cut by 3 bases and J by 7 bases, with 1 base left in between. The CDR3 has 8 amino acids. Per the germline V gene, CDR1 is GTSNPN and CDR2 is SVGIG (reference sequence).

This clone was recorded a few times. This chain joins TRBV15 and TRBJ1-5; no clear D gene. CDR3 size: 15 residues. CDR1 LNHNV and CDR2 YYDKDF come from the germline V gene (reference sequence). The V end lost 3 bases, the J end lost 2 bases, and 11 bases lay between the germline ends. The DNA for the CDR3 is TGTGCCACCAGCAGGGACGGCTCGGGCAATCAGCCCCAGCATTTT. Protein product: CATSRDGSGNQPQHF. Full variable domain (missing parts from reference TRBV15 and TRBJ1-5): DAMVIQNPRYQVTQFGKPVTLSCSQTLNHNVMYWYQQKSSQAPKLLFHYYDKDFNNEADTPDNFQSRRPNTSFCFLDIRSPGLGDTAMYLCATSRDGSGNQPQHFGDGTRLSIL.

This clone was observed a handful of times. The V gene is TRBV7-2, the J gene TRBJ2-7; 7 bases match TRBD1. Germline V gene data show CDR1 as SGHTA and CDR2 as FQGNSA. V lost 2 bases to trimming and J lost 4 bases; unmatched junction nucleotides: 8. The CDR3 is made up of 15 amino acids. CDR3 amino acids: CASSLPGQPDYEQYF. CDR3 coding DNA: TGTGCCAGCAGCTTACCGGGACAGCCTGATTACGAGCAGTACTTC.